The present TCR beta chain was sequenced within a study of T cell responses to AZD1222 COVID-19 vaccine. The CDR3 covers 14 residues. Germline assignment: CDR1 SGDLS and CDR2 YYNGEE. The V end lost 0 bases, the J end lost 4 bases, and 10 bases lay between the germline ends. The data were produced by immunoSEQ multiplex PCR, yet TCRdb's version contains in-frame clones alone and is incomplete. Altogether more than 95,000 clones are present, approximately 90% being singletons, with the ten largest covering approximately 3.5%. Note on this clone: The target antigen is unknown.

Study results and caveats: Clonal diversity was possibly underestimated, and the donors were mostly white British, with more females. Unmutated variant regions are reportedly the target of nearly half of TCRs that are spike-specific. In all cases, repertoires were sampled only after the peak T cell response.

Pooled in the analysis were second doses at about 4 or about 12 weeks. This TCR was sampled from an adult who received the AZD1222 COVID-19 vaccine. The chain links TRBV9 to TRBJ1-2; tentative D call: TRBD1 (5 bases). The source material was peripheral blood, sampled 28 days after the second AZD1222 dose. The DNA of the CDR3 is TGTGCCAGCAGCGTAGAGTCCGGGGGCTATGGCTACACCTTC. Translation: CASSVESGGYGYTF.